These 32 T cell receptor beta chains came from one sample sequenced in a study of a mutant IDH1 vaccine in newly diagnosed glioma. Antigen specificity for these receptors is unknown. TCRdb's copy holds only in-frame clones and misses some; the assay was immunoSEQ multiplex PCR. The table shows tens of thousands of clones, with over 80% occurring only once. As to time point: week 47, end of study. Each dose delivered 300 ug of mutant IDH1 20-mer peptide subcutaneously with imiquimod. The input for sequencing was PBMCs, taken from a glioma patient whose treatment included an IDH1 peptide vaccine. The receptor set was obtained from a man aged 25 to 40 with glioma.

J is TRBJ2-3 and V is TRBV6-1; D is undetermined. The CDR3 extends over 15 amino acids. The V end was cut by 2 bases, the J end by 2 bases, with 11 bases between. CDR1 and CDR2 (germline): MNHNS, SASEGT. The CDR3 bases are TGTGCCAGCAGTGAATCGGTCACACACACAGATACGCAGTATTTT. This sequence encodes CASSESVTHTDTQYF.

This clone was seen more than once but under ten times. The V gene is TRBV9, the J gene TRBJ1-4, with D hard to call. Trimming shortened V by 3 bases and J by 0 bases, and 6 bases separated the two germline ends. Germline V CDR1 and CDR2: SGDLS, YYNGEE. The CDR3 length is 14 residues. The CDR3 here is CASSGDATNEKLFF. DNA of the CDR3: TGTGCCAGCAGCGGGGATGCAACTAATGAAAAACTGTTTTTT.

This clone is a singleton in its sample. The rearrangement uses TRBV28 and TRBJ1-5, with 12 bases identical to TRBD1. This CDR3 is built from 21 residues. Germline V gene sequence: CDR1 MDHEN, CDR2 SYDVKM. With 1 base clipped from V and 2 bases from J, the junction kept 15 bases outside the gene matches. The CDR3 bases are TGTGCCAGCAGTTTATATTCTTCCGGGACAGGGGGCCTATCAGGCAATCAGCCCCAGCATTTT. It is translated as CASSLYSSGTGGLSGNQPQHF.

The V gene is TRBV18, the J gene TRBJ1-1; the D is unclear. Looked up from germline, CDR1 is KGHSH and CDR2 is LQKENI. There are 15 residues in the CDR3. The V end was cut by 2 bases, the J end by 1 base, with 11 bases between. The CDR3 protein is CASSPAATKNTEAFF. In DNA, the CDR3 is TGTGCCAGCTCACCAGCGGCGACGAAGAACACTGAAGCTTTCTTT.

In DNA form, the CDR3 reads TGCGCCAGCACCGGGCAGGACAATCAGCCCCAGCATTTT. Amino acid sequence: CASTGQDNQPQHF. The J gene is TRBJ1-5, the V gene TRBV10-2; D remains unclear. V lost 7 bases to trimming and J lost 3 bases, with 10 bases between them. The CDR3 sequence is 13 residues long. The germline gives CDR1 WSHSY, CDR2 SAAADI.

This rearrangement joins TRBV21-1 to TRBJ2-7; TRBD1, the table's D call, was not compared with the DNA. TRBV21-1 represents a pseudogene. The CDR3 consists of 11 residues. CDR3 coding DNA: TGTGCCAGCAGCCCCGGACAGGGCCACGGATTC. Translating gives CASSPGQGHGF.

The chain is built from TRBV19 and TRBJ1-2, with 8 bases identical to TRBD1. Germline V gene lookup returns CDR1 LNHDA and CDR2 SQIVND (reference sequence). This CDR3 is built from 14 residues. V lost 7 bases and J lost 7; bases outside the gene matches: 11. The CDR3 DNA is TGTGCCAGTATGGGGACAGGCGGAACGGGTGGCTACACCTTC. Protein sequence: CASMGTGGTGGYTF.

The genes are TRBV2 and TRBJ2-4; 8 positions match TRBD1. The CDR3 is 15 residues long. Germline assignment: CDR1 SNHLY and CDR2 FYNNEI. The ends lost 1 base at V and 6 bases at J; junction bases unmatched: 5. CDR3 sequence: CASSEVDRVGNIQYF. CDR3 sequence (DNA): TGTGCCAGCAGTGAAGTGGACAGGGTAGGAAACATTCAGTACTTC.

The chain carries TRBV14 and TRBJ2-1; 9 nucleotides align to TRBD2. The CDR3 extends over 15 amino acids. The J segment lost 4 bases and the V segment lost 3 bases, leaving 4 bases of the junction unmatched. The germline CDR1 and CDR2 sequences are SGHDN and FVKESK. The CDR3 DNA reads TGTGCCAGCAGCCATTTTAGCGGGGGATACAATGAGCAGTTCTTC. As protein: CASSHFSGGYNEQFF.

The V gene is TRBV2, the J gene TRBJ1-2; 8 nucleotides match TRBD1. The CDR3 loop spans 13 amino acids. Losses at the gene ends were 10 bases for V and 5 bases for J; bases not matched to a gene: 9. Germline CDR1 and CDR2: SNHLY and FYNNEI. The CDR3: CAMSDREMYGYTF. The CDR3 DNA follows: TGTGCCATGTCGGACAGGGAAATGTATGGCTACACCTTC. The entire variable domain, with the rest obtained from reference TRBV2 and TRBJ1-2, is as follows: EPEVTQTPSHQVTQMGQEVILRCVPISNHLYFYWYRQILGQKVEFLVSFYNNEISEKSEIFDDQFSVERPDGSNFTLKIRSTKLEDSAMYFCAMSDREMYGYTFGSGTRLTVV.

This sequence joins TRBV9 and TRBJ2-4, with D possibly TRBD1 on 6 matching bases. This CDR3 region has 16 residues. Germline loops: CDR1 SGDLS, CDR2 YYNGEE. Deletions cut 4 bases from V and 2 bases from J, with 16 bases between. CDR3 coding DNA: TGTGCCAGCAGCTCCACGACAGGCGCGACCAAAAACATTCAGTACTTC. This codes for CASSSTTGATKNIQYF.

This chain's CDR3 is CASSLVGAAGRKLFF. CDR3 DNA sequence: TGTGCCAGCAGCTTAGTTGGCGCAGCAGGTAGAAAACTGTTTTTT. This chain links TRBV7-2 with TRBJ1-4, with D unresolved. Germline V gene data show CDR1 as SGHTA and CDR2 as FQGNSA. The CDR3 length is 15 residues. V was trimmed by 1 base and J by 10 bases, leaving 16 bases between them.

The chain carries TRBV5-1 and TRBJ1-4; D is perhaps TRBD1 (6 bases). Germline lookup yields CDR1 SGHRS and CDR2 YFSETQ. The CDR3 is 15 amino acids. V was cut by 5 bases and J by 3 bases, with 14 bases left in between. Here the CDR3 DNA reads TGCGCCAGCAGGGAGGGGACAATGGCTAATGAAAAACTGTTTTTT. Encoded protein: CASREGTMANEKLFF.

The V and J genes are TRBV9 and TRBJ2-5; D gene unclear. CDR3 length equals 14 residues. Germline-derived CDR1 and CDR2 are SGDLS and YYNGEE. V was cut by 0 bases and J by 5 bases, with 11 bases left in between. The CDR3 protein is CASSVGSRWETQYF. The CDR3 DNA is TGTGCCAGCAGCGTAGGGTCTAGATGGGAGACCCAGTACTTC.

V is TRBV23-1 and J is TRBJ2-4; TRBD1 aligns across 9 bases. TRBV23-1 has ORF status, its function being uncertain. V lost 1 base and J lost 3; bases outside the gene matches: 10. The CDR3 is 18 amino acids. The CDR3 DNA is TGCGCCAGCAGTCAATGCAGGGACAGGGATCAGTACAAAAACATTCAGTACTTC. As protein: CASSQCRDRDQYKNIQYF.

The chain has TRBV2 and TRBJ1-5; 10 nucleotides agree with TRBD1. The CDR3 sequence is 15 residues long. Trimming cost V 7 bases and J 2 bases; bases outside gene matches: 5. Germline V gene data show CDR1 as SNHLY and CDR2 as FYNNEI. The DNA for the CDR3 is TGTGCCAGCAACCGGGACAGGGGTGGCAATCAGCCCCAGCATTTT. Its translation is CASNRDRGGNQPQHF.

This clone was seen only once. This chain connects TRBV2 to TRBJ2-7; maybe TRBD2 (6 bases). Trimming removed 6 bases at V and 5 bases at J, with 20 bases between. In germline, CDR1 is SNHLY, CDR2 FYNNEI. This CDR3 has 15 amino acids. The CDR3 loop is CASRVGGRSSDEQYF. The CDR3 coding sequence is TGTGCCAGCAGGGTGGGGGGAAGAAGTAGCGACGAGCAGTACTTC.

The CDR3 DNA follows: TGTGCCAGCAGCTTAGATAGTCAGGGGGCCTACAATGAGCAGTTCTTC. As protein: CASSLDSQGAYNEQFF. The chain carries TRBV11-3 and TRBJ2-1; 7 nucleotides match TRBD1. This CDR3 region has 16 residues. The ends lost 0 bases at V and 2 bases at J; junction bases unmatched: 4. CDR1 and CDR2 (germline): SGHNT, YENEEA.

This clone showed up just a few times. The chain links TRBV6-6 to TRBJ1-1; no firm D call. There are 13 residues in the CDR3. CDR1 is MNHNY and CDR2 is SVGAGI in the germline V gene (reference sequence). Trimming left V 7 bases short and J 3 bases short, with 12 bases between. The CDR3 sequence is CASIPRTYTEAFF. The CDR3 nucleotides are TGTGCCAGCATCCCCCGGACGTACACTGAAGCTTTCTTT.

This clone was seen more than once but under ten times. CDR3 amino acids: CASSLSQGQGQPQHF. The CDR3 coding sequence is TGTGCCAGCAGTTTATCGCAGGGGCAGGGTCAGCCCCAGCATTTT. The chain employs TRBV27 and TRBJ1-5; D perhaps matches TRBD1 (6 bases). The CDR3 loop spans 15 amino acids. Trimming shortened V by 0 bases and J by 6 bases, and 12 bases separated the two germline ends. The germline CDR1 and CDR2 sequences are MNHEY and SMNVEV (reference sequence).

This chain links TRBV2 with TRBJ2-7; 7 bases match TRBD1. Germline V gene lookup returns CDR1 SNHLY and CDR2 FYNNEI. Unmatched junction bases numbered 13, after V lost 5 bases and J lost 6 bases. The CDR3 has 15 residues. The CDR3 is CASSHRTGRAGEQYF. CDR3 nucleotide sequence: TGTGCCAGCAGTCACAGGACAGGAAGGGCGGGCGAGCAGTACTTC.

The chain combines TRBV27 with TRBJ1-1; D possibly corresponds to TRBD1 (6 bases). The CDR3 consists of 13 residues. Trimming took off 2 bases at V and 11 bases at J, with 15 bases between the two ends. CDR1 and CDR2 from the germline V gene are MNHEY and SMNVEV (reference sequence). Written as DNA, the CDR3 is TGTGCCAGCAGTTTAGGGTGGGGGCGCCGGGCTTTCTTT. This gives the protein CASSLGWGRRAFF.

J is TRBJ1-6 and V is TRBV7-8, with 7 bases aligning to TRBD1. Germline assignment: CDR1 SGHVS and CDR2 FQNEAQ. With 6 bases clipped from V and 5 bases from J, the junction kept 10 bases outside the gene matches. The CDR3 covers 16 residues. The CDR3 coding sequence is TGTGCCAGCAGATCTCGTCCGGGACAGCATAATTCACCCCTCCACTTT. Protein sequence: CASRSRPGQHNSPLHF. Full variable domain (rest looked up from reference TRBV7-8 and TRBJ1-6): GAGVSQSPRYKVAKRGQDVALRCDPISGHVSLFWYQQALGQGPEFLTYFQNEAQLDKSGLPSDRFFAERPEGSVSTLKIQRTQQEDSAVYLCASRSRPGQHNSPLHFGNGTRLTVT.

This clone was observed once. The V gene is TRBV18, the J gene TRBJ1-1, with 8 bases aligning to TRBD1. J gave up 1 base and V 4 bases, and 5 bases lay outside the gene matches. The CDR3 has 15 residues. Germline CDR1 KGHSH, CDR2 LQKENI. The CDR3 DNA reads TGTGCCAGCTCACGAGCAACAGGGGGGAACACTGAAGCTTTCTTT. Protein product: CASSRATGGNTEAFF.

This sequence joins TRBV4-1 and TRBJ2-1, with D maybe TRBD1 (5 bases). Trimming cost V 3 bases and J 12 bases, with 12 bases left between them. CDR3 length equals 12 residues. Germline-derived CDR1 and CDR2 are MGHRA and YSYEKL. Written as DNA, the CDR3 is TGCGCCAGCAGCCACCAGGGTTTTGGGCAGTTCTTC. Its protein product is CASSHQGFGQFF.

Written as DNA, the CDR3 is TGCGCCAGCAGCTTGGTTGTAGGGCAAGAGACCCAGTACTTC. Its protein is CASSLVVGQETQYF. The V call is TRBV5-1, the J call TRBJ2-5, with D unresolved. This CDR3 region has 14 residues. Trimming left V 0 bases short and J 2 bases short, with 8 bases between. The germline CDR1 and CDR2 sequences are SGHRS and YFSETQ.

The chain recombines TRBV27 with TRBJ2-5; 9 positions agree with TRBD1. V lost 7 bases, J lost 5 bases, and 14 bases stayed unmatched. The CDR3 loop spans 16 amino acids. CDR1 and CDR2 (germline): MNHEY, SMNVEV (reference sequence). CDR3 nucleotide sequence: TGTGCCAGCAATCCGGGACAGGGAGGTTGGAAGGAGACCCAGTACTTC. Its translation is CASNPGQGGWKETQYF.

This chain uses TRBV15 with TRBJ2-7; possibly TRBD1 or TRBD2 for D (6 bases each). Germline lookup yields CDR1 LNHNV and CDR2 YYDKDF (reference sequence). V lost 3 bases to trimming and J lost 0 bases, with 15 bases between them. CDR3 size: 16 residues. This CDR3 is CATSSPGAMLSYEQYF. CDR3 in DNA: TGTGCCACCAGCAGTCCGGGGGCGATGCTCTCCTACGAGCAGTACTTC.

The CDR3 sequence is CAWSPRGEGRNTEAFF. CDR3 sequence (DNA): TGTGCCTGGAGTCCCCGAGGGGAGGGTAGAAACACTGAAGCTTTCTTT. This rearrangement joins TRBV30 to TRBJ1-1; tentatively, D is TRBD1 (5 bases). Deletions cut 2 bases from V and 2 bases from J, with 18 bases between. Germline CDR1 GTSNPN, CDR2 SVGIG (reference sequence). This CDR3 has 16 residues.

The rearrangement joins TRBV27 to TRBJ2-1; TRBD2 agrees at 12 bases. This CDR3 is built from 20 residues. Germline CDR1 and CDR2: MNHEY and SMNVEV (reference sequence). V was pared by 0 bases and J by 0 bases, with 9 bases of the junction left unmatched. The CDR3 region is CASSLSASGGVLNSYNEQFF. The DNA for the CDR3 is TGTGCCAGCAGTTTATCGGCTAGCGGGGGGGTACTTAACTCCTACAATGAGCAGTTCTTC.

This clone was counted a single time. CDR3 DNA sequence: TGTGCCAGCAGTCGGATGACAGGGAGCAATTCACCCCTCCACTTT. Its protein product is CASSRMTGSNSPLHF. The J gene is TRBJ1-6, the V gene TRBV28; 7 positions agree with TRBD1. Germline V gives CDR1 MDHEN, CDR2 SYDVKM. The CDR3 extends over 15 amino acids. V lost 5 bases to trimming and J lost 7 bases; unmatched junction nucleotides: 8.

The rearrangement joins TRBV5-5 to TRBJ2-5, with unresolved D. The germline V gene has CDR1 SGHKS and CDR2 YYEKEE (reference sequence). V lost 3 bases to trimming and J lost 5 bases, with 17 bases between them. The CDR3 covers 15 residues. The DNA for the CDR3 is TGTGCCAGCAGCTCGATCTCTGGTCTAGTGGAGACCCAGTACTTC. Translated: CASSSISGLVETQYF.